These 20 T cell receptor beta chains were sequenced from one sample in a study of CD8 T cells in ankylosing spondylitis. Study conclusions and caveats: Characteristic, it appeared, of ankylosing spondylitis blood was a TCR beta motif of eight highly homologous variants.

TCRdb processed the 5' RACE reads anew with MiXCR; each CDR3 protein has one entry. Of about 840,000 distinct CDR3 sequences listed, 12% are singletons. No antigens are known for them. Material for sequencing was blood, either unsorted or a sorted T cell fraction (not recorded which). Receptors originate from a male donor with ankylosing spondylitis.

This clonotype was seen ten or more times. CDR3 in amino acids: CSALTGTEYEQYF. In DNA form, the CDR3 reads TGCAGTGCGCTGACAGGGACAGAATACGAGCAGTACTTC. This chain joins TRBV20-1 and TRBJ2-7; 7 positions agree with TRBD1. CDR1 and CDR2 (germline): DFQATT, SNEGSKA (reference sequence). The CDR3 consists of 13 residues. Trimming took 6 bases from V and 4 from J; bases not matched to a gene: 9.

The chain carries TRBV2 and TRBJ1-2, with 8 bases that match TRBD1. Trimming took 6 bases from V and 2 from J; bases not matched to a gene: 8. The CDR3 runs 15 residues. Germline V CDR1 and CDR2: SNHLY, FYNNEI. The CDR3 loop reads CASSRQGIPNYGYTF. CDR3 nucleotide sequence: TGTGCCAGCAGCCGACAGGGGATCCCCAACTATGGCTACACCTTC.

The rearrangement uses TRBV5-1 and TRBJ2-7, with D possibly being TRBD1 (5 bases). In germline, CDR1 is SGHRS, CDR2 YFSETQ. Deletions cut 4 bases from V and 5 bases from J, with 13 bases between. The CDR3 has 13 amino acids. CDR3 DNA sequence: TGCGCCAGCAGCCAGCAGGGTTCCCACGAGCAGTACTTC. Translation: CASSQQGSHEQYF.

This clonotype was counted a few times. Here the CDR3 DNA reads TGTGCCAGCAGCTTAATGGGAACTAGCACAGATACGCAGTATTTT. This translates into CASSLMGTSTDTQYF. The chain combines TRBV7-2 with TRBJ2-3; D is ambiguous. The germline V gene has CDR1 SGHTA and CDR2 FQGNSA. Trimming removed 2 bases from V and 0 bases from J, with 9 bases in between. The CDR3 sequence is 15 residues long.

The chain is built from TRBV9 and TRBJ2-5; D is possibly TRBD2 (6 bases). Trimming cost V 3 bases and J 4 bases, with 16 bases left between them. CDR1 SGDLS and CDR2 YYNGEE come from the germline V gene. The CDR3 runs to 15 residues. The CDR3 region has the DNA TGTGCCAGCAGCGCGCGGGACCAAGGAACAGAGACCCAGTACTTC. As protein: CASSARDQGTETQYF.

This clonotype was seen many times. The rearrangement uses TRBV27 and TRBJ2-7, with D possibly matching TRBD2 (6 bases). Trimming removed 4 bases at V and 0 bases at J, with 10 bases between. This CDR3 is 14 amino acids long. The germline gives CDR1 MNHEY, CDR2 SMNVEV (reference sequence). The chain's CDR3 is CASSSRGSSYEQYF. CDR3 DNA: TGTGCCAGCAGTTCCCGGGGGAGCTCCTACGAGCAGTACTTC.

The J gene is TRBJ1-1, the V gene TRBV7-2; no definite D call. Germline CDR1 is SGHTA and CDR2 is FQGNSA. V was clipped by 3 bases and J by 0 bases, with 8 bases between them. This CDR3 contains 14 residues. CDR3 DNA: TGTGCCAGCAGCTTTGCGACCGTGAACACTGAAGCTTTCTTT. Translated, it gives CASSFATVNTEAFF.

This clonotype was counted only a few times. The chain uses TRBV29-1 and TRBJ2-7; TRBD1 matches at 8 bases. The CDR3 spans 15 residues. Losses at the gene ends were 4 bases for V and 1 base for J; bases not matched to a gene: 9. From germline, CDR1 is SQVTM and CDR2 ANQGSEA. The CDR3: CSVVKTGEGSYEQYF. The CDR3 DNA is TGCAGCGTTGTGAAGACAGGGGAAGGGTCCTACGAGCAGTACTTC.

The chain couples TRBV5-1 to TRBJ2-5, with 7 bases aligning to TRBD2. The germline CDR1 and CDR2 sequences are SGHRS and YFSETQ. The trim removed 1 base at V and 3 bases at J, leaving 6 bases unmatched. This CDR3 has 15 amino acids. The DNA for the CDR3 is TGCGCCAGCAGCTTGATCCCGGGGGGAGAAGAGACCCAGTACTTC. The encoded protein is CASSLIPGGEETQYF.

V gene TRBV20-1 combines with J gene TRBJ2-5, with 7 bases fitting TRBD2. V trimming: 4 bases; J trimming: 5 bases; junction bases outside the gene matches: 10. Germline loops: CDR1 DFQATT, CDR2 SNEGSKA (reference sequence). This CDR3 contains 14 residues. CDR3 sequence reads: CSAIIWEGLETQYF. CDR3 DNA: TGCAGTGCTATAATTTGGGAGGGCCTGGAGACCCAGTACTTC.

The chain employs TRBV20-1 and TRBJ1-1; 7 nucleotides match TRBD1. The germline V gene encodes CDR1 DFQATT and CDR2 SNEGSKA (reference sequence). The CDR3 spans 14 residues. Germline trimming cut 0 bases from V and 11 bases from J; bases unmatched to any gene: 12. Here the CDR3 DNA reads TGCAGTGCTAGAGATCGGGGGAGAGGCAGGGGGGCTTTCTTT. Translated, it gives CSARDRGRGRGAFF.

The chain employs TRBV20-1 and TRBJ2-7, with D perhaps TRBD1 (6 bases). The germline V and J ends were trimmed by 0 bases and 4 bases, with 19 bases remaining between them. Per the germline V gene, CDR1 is DFQATT and CDR2 is SNEGSKA (reference sequence). CDR3 length equals 16 residues. CDR3 sequence reads: CSARDWGAGVRYEQYF. In DNA, the CDR3 is TGCAGTGCTAGAGACTGGGGAGCAGGGGTGAGGTACGAGCAGTACTTC.

This clonotype was counted between two and nine times. The chain uses TRBV5-1 and TRBJ2-7, with D perhaps TRBD1 (5 bases). The germline gives CDR1 SGHRS, CDR2 YFSETQ. V shed 0 bases and J shed 3 bases, with 10 bases lying between them. The CDR3 runs to 14 residues. The CDR3 DNA sequence: TGCGCCAGCAGCTTGGACAGGTTCTACTACGAGCAGTACTTC. Translation gives CASSLDRFYYEQYF.

The table lists this clonotype with a few counts. The V call is TRBV28, the J call TRBJ2-1; no clear D gene. Germline V gene lookup returns CDR1 MDHEN and CDR2 SYDVKM. This CDR3 spans 14 amino acids. V was trimmed by 4 bases and J by 3 bases, leaving 10 bases between them. The CDR3 protein is CASSSNSHYNEQFF. The CDR3, as DNA: TGTGCCAGCAGTTCGAACAGCCACTACAATGAGCAGTTCTTC.

The V and J genes are TRBV4-1 and TRBJ1-1; D is possibly TRBD1 (6 bases). This CDR3 has 17 amino acids. The germline V gene encodes CDR1 MGHRA and CDR2 YSYEKL. V lost 2 bases and J 5 bases, leaving 21 bases between the germline ends. The DNA of the CDR3 is TGCGCCAGCAGCCAACGAGGGGGGATGGGCCGCCGAACTGAAGCTTTCTTT. This gives the protein CASSQRGGMGRRTEAFF.

Points on this clonotype: A read error is possible here, since a much larger clone lies one base away. This chain joins TRBV10-3 and TRBJ2-2; D not certain. V gave up 0 bases and J gave up 13 bases, with 9 bases separating them. CDR3 length equals 12 residues. Germline CDR1 is ENHRY and CDR2 is SYGVKD. The CDR3, as DNA: TGTGCCATCAGTGAGTCCTGGTATGTGCTGTTTTTT. Residues: CAISESWYVLFF.

This chain links TRBV27 with TRBJ2-1; TRBD1 might be the D (6 bases). Germline CDR1 reads MNHEY; CDR2 reads SMNVEV (reference sequence). With 5 bases removed from V and 3 bases from J, the gap between germline ends came to 14 bases. The CDR3 is made up of 15 amino acids. The CDR3: CASSPRGLYYNEQFF. CDR3 bases: TGTGCCAGCAGTCCCAGGGGCCTGTACTACAATGAGCAGTTCTTC.

A few counts support this clonotype. The chain is built from TRBV24-1 and TRBJ2-3; 9 positions agree with TRBD1. The V gene's germline CDR1 is KGHDR and CDR2 SFDVKD. The CDR3 sequence is 15 residues long. Trimming took 4 bases from V and 6 from J; bases not matched to a gene: 7. The CDR3 nucleotides read TGTGCCACCAGTGACCCACAGGGGGCTGGCGATACGCAGTATTTT. This translates into CATSDPQGAGDTQYF.

The V and J genes are TRBV18 and TRBJ1-6; D is ambiguous. This CDR3 region has 16 residues. The V gene's germline CDR1 is KGHSH and CDR2 LQKENI. V shed 4 bases and J shed 7 bases, with 17 bases lying between them. CDR3 amino acids: CASSRVGSRDNSPLHF. The CDR3, as DNA: TGTGCCAGCTCACGGGTGGGCAGTCGCGACAATTCACCCCTCCACTTT.

A few counts support this clonotype. J is TRBJ2-7 and V is TRBV20-1, with 7 bases identical to TRBD1. Trimming at V came to 5 bases and at J to 3 bases, leaving 4 bases not matched to a gene. Germline V gene lookup returns CDR1 DFQATT and CDR2 SNEGSKA (reference sequence). This CDR3 contains 12 residues. The CDR3 DNA is TGCAGTGCTGGACGACAGGGCTACGAGCAGTACTTC. As protein: CSAGRQGYEQYF.